These 25 T cell receptor beta chains were all obtained from the same sample, sequenced in a study of OX40 agonist ivuxolimab in advanced cancers. Sequencing was performed with immunoSEQ multiplex PCR; in TCRdb, only in-frame clones are kept and a portion is missing. The table lists some 37,000 clones, around 90% of them singletons, with 9.5% to 15% in the top ten. Sequences were derived from CD4+ or CD8+ T cells sorted from blood, sampled in a trial of the OX40 agonist ivuxolimab. The receptor set was obtained from an adult with an advanced solid tumor such as melanoma, head and neck, liver or kidney cancer.

V and J are TRBV9 and TRBJ2-5, with a weak D call TRBD1 (6 bases). CDR1 SGDLS and CDR2 YYNGEE come from the germline V gene. CDR3 length equals 13 residues. Trimming removed 4 bases from V and 5 bases from J, with 12 bases in between. For the CDR3, the DNA is TGTGCCAGCAGCACCCCAGGGGTTGAGACCCAGTACTTC. This translates into CASSTPGVETQYF.

The rearrangement uses TRBV7-2 and TRBJ1-1; the D gene is possibly TRBD1 (5 bases). The CDR3 has 15 residues. Trimming stripped 3 bases from V and 1 base from J, with 12 bases between. From germline, CDR1 is SGHTA and CDR2 FQGNSA. In DNA form, the CDR3 reads TGTGCCAGCAGCTTTGCCGGGACGGGGAACACTGAAGCTTTCTTT. This codes for CASSFAGTGNTEAFF. Full variable domain (remainder filled in from reference TRBV7-2 and TRBJ1-1): GAGVSQSPSNKVTEKGKDVELRCDPISGHTALYWYRQSLGQGLEFLIYFQGNSAPDKSGLPSDRFSAERTGGSVSTLTIQRTQQEDSAVYLCASSFAGTGNTEAFFGQGTRLTVV.

V and J are TRBV2 and TRBJ2-7; TRBD1 matches 9 bases. The CDR3 length is 14 residues. Germline lookup yields CDR1 SNHLY and CDR2 FYNNEI. V lost 8 bases and J lost 1; bases outside the gene matches: 6. For the CDR3, the DNA is TGTGCCAGCGAGGGACAGGGACCGTCCTACGAGCAGTACTTC. Its translation: CASEGQGPSYEQYF.

V is TRBV6-1 and J is TRBJ1-2; D is perhaps TRBD1 (6 bases). CDR1 MNHNS and CDR2 SASEGT come from the germline V gene. Deletions cut 1 base from V and 4 bases from J, with 13 bases between. This CDR3 region has 15 residues. CDR3 residues: CASSEEFGGAYGYTF. The CDR3 DNA reads TGTGCCAGCAGTGAAGAATTTGGGGGCGCCTATGGCTACACCTTC.

V and J are TRBV15 and TRBJ2-7, with D possibly being TRBD2 (6 bases). Looked up from germline, CDR1 is LNHNV and CDR2 is YYDKDF (reference sequence). This CDR3 has 15 residues. Trimming took 0 bases from V and 3 from J, leaving 12 bases between them. The CDR3, as DNA: TGTGCCACCAGCAGAGATCGGGGGAACAACTACGAGCAGTACTTC. Protein sequence: CATSRDRGNNYEQYF.

This chain uses TRBV29-1 with TRBJ2-5; TRBD2 aligns across 11 bases. Germline V gene data show CDR1 as SQVTM and CDR2 as ANQGSEA. The trim removed 6 bases at V and 0 bases at J, leaving 6 bases unmatched. CDR3 size: 15 residues. CDR3 in DNA: TGCAGCGTCCTACTAGCGGGGGATTACCAAGAGACCCAGTACTTC. Translated: CSVLLAGDYQETQYF.

The rearrangement joins TRBV7-6 to TRBJ2-7; 11 bases match TRBD2. This CDR3 spans 14 amino acids. The germline CDR1 and CDR2 sequences are SGHVS and FNYEAQ. V lost 6 bases, J lost 7 bases, and 8 bases stayed unmatched. CDR3 amino acids: CASRVLAGEDEQYF. CDR3 sequence (DNA): TGTGCCAGCAGGGTACTAGCGGGAGAGGATGAGCAGTACTTC.

This clone appeared a single time. The CDR3 sequence is CASSPGTGGYNEQFF. In DNA, the CDR3 is TGTGCCAGCAGTCCCGGGACAGGGGGCTACAATGAGCAGTTCTTC. The V gene is TRBV7-3, the J gene TRBJ2-1; 11 nucleotides agree with TRBD1. V shed 6 bases, J shed 3 bases, and the junction held 4 bases outside the gene matches. The V gene's germline CDR1 is SGHTA and CDR2 FQGTGA. CDR3 length: 15 amino acids. The full variable domain, in which reference TRBV7-3 and TRBJ2-1 provide the parts outside the CDR3, is GAGVSQTPSNKVTEKGKYVELRCDPISGHTALYWYRQSLGQGPEFLIYFQGTGAADDSGLPNDRFFAVRPEGSVSTLKIQRTERGDSAVYLCASSPGTGGYNEQFFGPGTRLTVL.

The chain combines TRBV11-3 with TRBJ2-1, with TRBD2 matching 10 bases. The V and J ends lost 3 bases and 0 bases, in that order; junction bases with no gene match: 14. CDR1 SGHNT and CDR2 YENEEA come from the germline V gene. The CDR3 length is 20 residues. CDR3 coding DNA: TGTGCCAGCAGCTTCTGGGACAGCCAGACTAGCGGGCTCTCCTACAATGAGCAGTTCTTC. Protein sequence: CASSFWDSQTSGLSYNEQFF.

This chain joins TRBV7-6 and TRBJ2-2; possibly TRBD2 for D (5 bases). This CDR3 comprises 15 residues. Per germline, CDR1 SGHVS and CDR2 FNYEAQ. Trimming took 1 base from V and 5 from J, leaving 11 bases between them. The CDR3 DNA follows: TGTGCCAGCAGCTTAGTTTTTCGAGGGACCGGGGAGCTGTTTTTT. It codes for CASSLVFRGTGELFF.

The gene calls are TRBV19 and TRBJ2-3; TRBD1 agrees at 8 bases. The CDR3 covers 15 residues. From germline, CDR1 is LNHDA and CDR2 SQIVND (reference sequence). The junction had 8 bases not matched to a gene; V was cut back by 5 bases and J by 4 bases. CDR3 loop: CASSSRTGWSDTQYF. DNA for the CDR3: TGTGCCAGTAGTTCCCGGACAGGGTGGTCAGATACGCAGTATTTT.

This clone has only one observation. This chain links TRBV5-8 with TRBJ2-3; TRBD1 matches at 7 bases. The CDR3 length is 13 residues. V shed 1 base, J shed 6 bases, and the junction held 2 bases outside the gene matches. Germline V gives CDR1 SGHTS, CDR2 YDEGEE. CDR3 in DNA: TGTGCCAGCAGCTTGTCAGGGGGTGATACGCAGTATTTT. It is translated as CASSLSGGDTQYF.

This chain connects TRBV7-9 to TRBJ2-7; no firm D call. Germline CDR1 SEHNR, CDR2 FQNEAQ (reference sequence). The CDR3 sequence is 14 residues long. V dropped 5 bases and J dropped 2 bases, with 13 bases sitting between them. The chain's CDR3 is CASSRHEETYEQYF. The CDR3 DNA follows: TGTGCCAGCAGCCGGCACGAGGAAACCTACGAGCAGTACTTC.

The chain couples TRBV28 to TRBJ2-1, with 11 bases lining up with TRBD2. V gave up 5 bases and J gave up 4 bases; unmatched junction bases: 7. The CDR3 extends over 16 amino acids. Per germline, CDR1 MDHEN and CDR2 SYDVKM. CDR3 nucleotides: TGTGCCAGCAGTCTAAAGGGACTAGCGGCATACAATGAGCAGTTCTTC. Translated, it gives CASSLKGLAAYNEQFF.

This clone appeared once. The gene calls are TRBV15 and TRBJ2-2; D might be TRBD2 (5 bases). This CDR3 region has 14 residues. V dropped 5 bases and J dropped 6 bases, with 13 bases sitting between them. The germline V gene has CDR1 LNHNV and CDR2 YYDKDF (reference sequence). The CDR3 protein is CATSPSRPPGELFF. In DNA form, the CDR3 reads TGTGCCACCAGCCCTAGCAGGCCCCCCGGGGAGCTGTTTTTT.

J is TRBJ1-5 and V is TRBV9, with 8 bases aligning to TRBD1. This CDR3 contains 15 residues. Germline V gene lookup returns CDR1 SGDLS and CDR2 YYNGEE. V was pared by 0 bases and J by 5 bases, with 4 bases of the junction left unmatched. CDR3 coding DNA: TGTGCCAGCAGCGTAGGGGCAGGGGGCGATCAGCCCCAGCATTTT. Translating gives CASSVGAGGDQPQHF.

This rearrangement joins TRBV11-3 to TRBJ2-1; a weak D match, TRBD1 (5 bases). CDR1 is SGHNT, CDR2 YENEEA, per germline. CDR3 length equals 17 residues. Trimming removed 0 bases at V and 3 bases at J, with 15 bases between. In DNA, the CDR3 is TGTGCCAGCAGCTTAGATCCGGGCAGGGTCGACTACAATGAGCAGTTCTTC. This gives the protein CASSLDPGRVDYNEQFF.

This clone was recorded only once. The gene calls are TRBV18 and TRBJ2-7; TRBD2 aligns across 9 bases. Germline CDR1 KGHSH, CDR2 LQKENI. V trimming: 4 bases; J trimming: 2 bases; junction bases outside the gene matches: 9. This CDR3 spans 16 amino acids. The CDR3: CASSHYGTSFTYEQYF. The DNA of the CDR3 is TGTGCCAGCTCACACTATGGGACTAGCTTCACCTACGAGCAGTACTTC.

V usage is TRBV4-1 and J usage is TRBJ2-7, with 7 bases lining up with TRBD2. Germline V lookup: CDR1 MGHRA, CDR2 YSYEKL. This CDR3 is built from 14 residues. With V trimmed by 6 bases and J by 3 bases, 8 bases remained unmatched. CDR3 nucleotide sequence: TGCGCCAGCAGGCCTGCGGGGGAATACTACGAGCAGTACTTC. Translation gives CASRPAGEYYEQYF.

The chain couples TRBV19 to TRBJ2-3, with 8 bases that match TRBD2. The trim removed 1 base at V and 2 bases at J, leaving 8 bases unmatched. Germline CDR1 and CDR2: LNHDA and SQIVND (reference sequence). The CDR3 contains 17 residues. CDR3 nucleotides: TGTGCCAGTAGTATAGGGTTAGCGGGATCTAACACAGATACGCAGTATTTT. Translation gives CASSIGLAGSNTDTQYF.

The chain couples TRBV6-6 to TRBJ2-7; either TRBD1 or TRBD2 may supply D (5 bases each). The CDR3 covers 13 residues. Germline lookup yields CDR1 MNHNY and CDR2 SVGAGI (reference sequence). Trimming pared 10 bases from V and 3 bases from J, leaving 16 bases between. In nucleotides, the CDR3 is TGTGCCACGTCCGGGACCCTGATCTACGAGCAGTACTTC. Amino acids: CATSGTLIYEQYF.

This chain links TRBV15 with TRBJ2-3; TRBD2 aligns across 8 bases. Trimming removed 3 bases from V and 4 bases from J; junction bases left unmatched: 3. Per the germline V gene, CDR1 is LNHNV and CDR2 is YYDKDF (reference sequence). The CDR3 covers 14 residues. CDR3 protein: CATSSGGGSDTQYF. Written as DNA, the CDR3 is TGTGCCACCAGCAGCGGGGGGGGCTCAGATACGCAGTATTTT.

The chain carries TRBV9 and TRBJ2-7, with 9 bases aligning to TRBD1. Germline CDR1 is SGDLS and CDR2 is YYNGEE. V lost 0 bases to trimming and J lost 3 bases; unmatched junction nucleotides: 1. The length of the CDR3 is 14 residues. CDR3 residues: CASSVGGQGYEQYF. CDR3 DNA sequence: TGTGCCAGCAGCGTAGGGGGACAGGGCTACGAGCAGTACTTC.

The genes are TRBV27 and TRBJ2-1; 9 bases are a match to TRBD2. The CDR3 length is 16 residues. Germline values: CDR1 MNHEY, CDR2 SMNVEV (reference sequence). Trimming removed 3 bases from V and 5 bases from J; junction bases left unmatched: 8. In DNA, the CDR3 is TGTGCCAGCAGTTTCACGACTAGCGGACATAACAATGAGCAGTTCTTC. It is translated as CASSFTTSGHNNEQFF.

The CDR3 protein is CASSPTGIQFGGSSDEQFF. CDR3 nucleotides: TGTGCCAGCAGCCCAACCGGGATTCAGTTCGGCGGGAGTTCGGATGAGCAGTTCTTC. This chain uses TRBV7-3 with TRBJ2-1, with 7 bases matching TRBD2. The CDR3 spans 19 residues. Germline V gene data show CDR1 as SGHTA and CDR2 as FQGTGA. The trim removed 5 bases at V and 8 bases at J, leaving 24 bases unmatched.